This T cell receptor beta chain was observed in a study of blood T cell repertoires in COVID-19. About the research overall: Acute and convalescent COVID-19 specimens originated in the United States, Italy and Spain. In each case, the material was cDNA or gDNA derived from T cells, B-cell-depleted T cells, or PBMCs.

Measured with immunoSEQ multiplex PCR; TCRdb has only the in-frame clones, and not every one. The repertoire includes about 260,000 clones, about 84% of them detected once, and 2% to 2.5% sits in the top ten. The CDR3 runs 14 residues. The V gene lost 4 bases and the J gene lost 6 bases, with 15 bases spanning the gap. From germline, CDR1 is SGHAT and CDR2 FQNNGV. V and J are TRBV11-2 and TRBJ1-2, with D tentatively TRBD1 (6 bases). The origin of this receptor is a woman in her fifties or sixties who had recovered from COVID-19. The sample consisted of PBMCs or T cells enriched from blood (not recorded which). The chain's CDR3 is CASSSAGAGHGYTF. In DNA, the CDR3 is TGTGCCAGCAGCTCAGCAGGGGCAGGTCATGGCTACACCTTC.